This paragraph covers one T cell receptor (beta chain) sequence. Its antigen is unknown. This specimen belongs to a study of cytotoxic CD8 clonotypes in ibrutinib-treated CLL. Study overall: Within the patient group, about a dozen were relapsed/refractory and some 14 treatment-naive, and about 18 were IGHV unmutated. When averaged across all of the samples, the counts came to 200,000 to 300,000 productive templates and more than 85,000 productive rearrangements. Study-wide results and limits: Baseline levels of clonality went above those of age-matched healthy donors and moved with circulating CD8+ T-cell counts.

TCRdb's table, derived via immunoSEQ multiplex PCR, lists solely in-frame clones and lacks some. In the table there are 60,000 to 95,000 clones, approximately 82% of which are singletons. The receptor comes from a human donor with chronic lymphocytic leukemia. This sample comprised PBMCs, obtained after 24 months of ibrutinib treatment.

Here the CDR3 reads CASSLRSGTGYTDTQYF. The CDR3 DNA is TGTGCCAGCAGCCTAAGGTCCGGGACAGGGTATACAGATACGCAGTATTTT. The gene calls are TRBV7-2 and TRBJ2-3, with 9 bases fitting TRBD1. This CDR3 has 17 residues. After removal of 5 bases from V and 3 bases from J, the junction contained 12 bases not matched to a gene. Germline CDR1 SGHTA, CDR2 FQGNSA.